These T cell receptor beta chains were read from a single sample in a study of blood T cells in healthy people across ages. TCRdb reprocessed the 5' RACE reads via MiXCR and lists one record per CDR3 protein. The sample includes 650,000 to 900,000 distinct CDR3 sequences, roughly 60% of them seen just once. Sequenced material: blood. The source of these receptors is a man aged 25 to 40 in good health. The CDR3 runs from the conserved cysteine through the conserved F or W. The D gene is left open where the match is weak. Expanded clones get a size class; other rows say once, few or many, or leave the size out.

abundance | d_gene | j_gene | v_gene | CDR3aa | CDR3nt
once | TRBD1 | TRBJ2-5 | TRBV20-1 | CSARSPGTGEGETQYF | TGCAGTGCTAGATCCCCCGGGACAGGGGAGGGAGAGACCCAGTACTTC
NA | NA | TRBJ1-6 | TRBV20-1 | CSARDVGDYSPLHF | TGCAGTGCTAGAGATGTGGGGGATTACTCACCCCTCCACTTT
NA | NA | TRBJ2-4 | TRBV11-1 | CASSPYGGLAKNIQYF | TGTGCCAGCAGCCCGTATGGGGGGCTAGCCAAAAACATTCAGTACTTC
NA | NA | TRBJ2-5 | TRBV4-3 | CASSQDPWDLVETQYF | TGCGCCAGCAGCCAAGATCCCTGGGACCTGGTAGAGACCCAGTACTTC
NA | NA | TRBJ2-5 | TRBV7-3 | CASSLRSQGLGETQYF | TGTGCCAGCAGCTTAAGATCTCAGGGGCTGGGAGAGACCCAGTACTTC
NA | TRBD1 | TRBJ1-4 | TRBV12-3/TRBV12-4 | CASSHRQGFNEKLFF | TGTGCCAGCAGCCACCGACAGGGCTTTAATGAAAAACTGTTTTTT
NA | NA | TRBJ1-1 | TRBV6-4 | CASRTRPYGNTEAFF | TGTGCCAGCCGGACACGGCCTTACGGGAACACTGAAGCTTTCTTT
NA | NA | TRBJ2-1 | TRBV18 | CASSPQSGNEQFF | TGTGCCAGCTCACCCCAATCGGGAAATGAGCAGTTCTTC
NA | NA | TRBJ2-7 | TRBV7-2 | CASSRGQSGRSYEQYF | TGTGCCAGCAGTCGGGGGCAAAGCGGGCGATCCTACGAGCAGTACTTC
NA | NA | TRBJ1-1 | TRBV2 | CASLEIGANTEAFF | TGTGCCAGCCTTGAGATCGGGGCAAACACTGAAGCTTTCTTT
NA | TRBD2 | TRBJ2-3 | TRBV27 | CASSNRGGLSTDTQYF | TGTGCCAGCAGTAACCGCGGGGGGCTTAGCACAGATACGCAGTATTTT
NA | TRBD1 | TRBJ2-7 | TRBV5-1 | CASSLAGGQGLGEQYF | TGCGCCAGCAGCTTGGCCGGGGGACAGGGCCTCGGCGAGCAGTACTTC
NA | NA | TRBJ1-2 | TRBV4-3 | CASSQDGGVTGYTF | TGCGCCAGCAGCCAAGATGGAGGAGTAACTGGCTACACCTTC
NA | NA | TRBJ2-7 | TRBV28 | CASSPTNYEQYF | TGTGCCAGCAGCCCTACTAACTACGAGCAGTACTTC
NA | NA | TRBJ2-4 | TRBV6-4 | CASSDSLAKNIQYF | TGTGCCAGCAGTGACTCCTTAGCCAAAAACATCCAGTACTTC
NA | NA | TRBJ2-1 | TRBV15 | CATSRDSRAPNEQFF | TGTGCCACCAGCAGAGATAGCAGGGCCCCGAATGAGCAGTTCTTC
NA | NA | TRBJ1-1 | TRBV28 | CASSFSVQWTEAFF | TGTGCCAGCAGTTTCTCTGTGCAATGGACTGAAGCTTTCTTT
NA | NA | TRBJ2-2 | TRBV10-3 | CAISKGQNTGELFF | TGTGCCATCAGCAAGGGACAGAACACCGGGGAGCTGTTTTTT
NA | TRBD1 | TRBJ2-2 | TRBV12-3/TRBV12-4 | CASSRGRTALTGELFF | TGTGCCAGCAGCAGGGGGCGCACGGCTCTCACCGGGGAGCTGTTTTTT
NA | TRBD1 | TRBJ2-6 | TRBV2 | CASTRDSLSSGANVLTF | TGTGCCAGCACCAGGGACAGCCTGAGCTCTGGGGCCAACGTCCTGACTTTC
few | NA | TRBJ2-6 | TRBV15 | CAVEGSGANVLTF | TGTGCCGTGGAGGGTTCCGGGGCCAACGTCCTGACTTTC
NA | NA | TRBJ2-7 | TRBV7-9 | CASSSFRHSYEQYF | TGTGCCAGCAGCTCCTTCCGCCATTCCTACGAGCAGTACTTC
NA | TRBD2 | TRBJ2-1 | TRBV10-3 | CAISDPAGYNEQFF | TGTGCCATCAGTGATCCAGCGGGGTACAATGAGCAGTTCTTC
NA | NA | TRBJ2-7 | TRBV9 | CASSTAGQHSYEQYF | TGTGCCAGCAGCACCGCGGGACAACACTCCTACGAGCAGTACTTC
NA | TRBD2 | TRBJ2-3 | TRBV20-1 | CSGLAGGPSTDTQYF | TGCAGTGGGCTAGCGGGGGGGCCTAGCACAGATACGCAGTATTTT
few | NA | TRBJ1-2 | TRBV4-2 | CASSQEANTNYGYTF | TGTGCCAGCAGCCAAGAAGCAAACACTAACTATGGCTACACCTTC
NA | NA | TRBJ2-1 | TRBV15 | CATGRQGDEQFF | TGTGCCACCGGTCGGCAGGGCGATGAGCAGTTCTTC
NA | NA | TRBJ2-7 | TRBV6-2/TRBV6-3 | CASSYPFGKGASSYEQYF | TGTGCCAGCAGTTACCCTTTCGGGAAAGGGGCGAGCTCCTACGAGCAGTACTTC
NA | NA | TRBJ2-5 | TRBV28 | CASSLFDQETQYF | TGTGCCAGCAGCCTCTTCGACCAAGAGACCCAGTACTTC
NA | NA | TRBJ1-2 | TRBV12-3/TRBV12-4 | CASSLVADRGYTF | TGTGCCAGCAGTTTAGTGGCAGACCGAGGCTACACCTTC
NA | NA | TRBJ1-5 | TRBV24-1 | CATSDGVQPQHF | TGTGCCACCAGTGACGGGGTTCAGCCCCAGCATTTT
NA | NA | TRBJ2-2 | TRBV5-5 | CASSRSRDRSGELFF | TGTGCCAGCAGCCGCTCCCGGGACCGCTCCGGGGAGCTGTTTTTT
NA | NA | TRBJ2-4 | TRBV15 | CATSREIGTGKNIQYF | TGTGCCACCAGCAGAGAGATAGGGACTGGGAAAAACATTCAGTACTTC
NA | TRBD1 | TRBJ1-2 | TRBV7-2 | CASSLDRGGGAVYGYTF | TGTGCCAGCAGCTTAGATCGGGGAGGGGGCGCAGTCTATGGCTACACCTTC
NA | TRBD2 | TRBJ2-7 | TRBV20-1 | CSARVLAGGEIDEQYF | TGCAGTGCTAGAGTCCTAGCGGGGGGGGAAATAGACGAGCAGTACTTC
NA | TRBD2 | TRBJ2-5 | TRBV12-3/TRBV12-4 | CASSPSGATGTQYF | TGTGCCAGCAGCCCGAGCGGGGCGACGGGGACCCAGTACTTC
NA | NA | TRBJ1-5 | TRBV28 | CASTPGNQPQHF | TGTGCCAGCACCCCAGGCAATCAGCCCCAGCATTTT
NA | TRBD1 | TRBJ2-7 | TRBV28 | CASSGQGLSEQYF | TGTGCCAGCAGCGGACAGGGCTTAAGCGAGCAGTACTTC
NA | NA | TRBJ2-7 | TRBV7-2 | CASSFASGTGPYEQYF | TGTGCCAGCAGCTTTGCATCCGGGACCGGACCCTACGAGCAGTACTTC
NA | TRBD1 | TRBJ1-4 | TRBV15 | CATSRNRGRWTTNEKLFF | TGTGCCACCAGCAGGAACAGGGGGCGATGGACGACTAATGAAAAACTGTTTTTT
NA | TRBD2 | TRBJ2-1 | TRBV7-2 | CASSAGLAGSPRFF | TGTGCCAGCAGCGCGGGACTAGCGGGGAGCCCACGGTTCTTC
NA | NA | TRBJ2-5 | TRBV20-1 | CSATLNQPRETQYF | TGCAGTGCTACACTAAACCAGCCCCGGGAGACCCAGTACTTC
few | NA | TRBJ2-5 | TRBV29-1 | CSVAGSQETQYF | TGCAGCGTTGCCGGCAGCCAAGAGACCCAGTACTTC
NA | NA | TRBJ1-1 | TRBV6-5 | CASSYSGITFNTEAFF | TGTGCCAGCAGTTATTCCGGTATTACCTTCAACACTGAAGCTTTCTTT
NA | NA | TRBJ2-6 | TRBV7-2 | CASSRQGAGANVLTF | TGTGCCAGCAGCCGCCAGGGAGCCGGGGCCAACGTCCTGACTTTC
NA | TRBD1 | TRBJ2-1 | TRBV12-3/TRBV12-4 | CASRSTGTAYYNEQFF | TGTGCCAGCAGGAGTACCGGGACAGCATATTACAATGAGCAGTTCTTC
NA | TRBD1 | TRBJ2-6 | TRBV12-3/TRBV12-4 | CASSEAGQGIPGANVLTF | TGTGCCAGCAGTGAAGCCGGACAGGGGATCCCTGGGGCCAACGTCCTGACTTTC
NA | NA | TRBJ1-2 | TRBV9 | CASSGTGPSMGYTF | TGTGCCAGCAGCGGAACCGGGCCAAGCATGGGCTACACCTTC
NA | TRBD2 | TRBJ2-3 | TRBV20-1 | CSARDALAGETDTQYF | TGCAGTGCTAGAGATGCACTAGCGGGGGAAACAGATACGCAGTATTTT
once | NA | TRBJ2-1 | TRBV30 | CAWSDSNEQFF | TGTGCCTGGAGCGACAGTAATGAGCAGTTCTTC
few | NA | TRBJ1-5 | TRBV20-1 | CSARQGLGGNQPQHF | TGCAGTGCTCGTCAAGGGTTAGGGGGAAATCAGCCCCAGCATTTT
NA | TRBD2 | TRBJ2-5 | TRBV20-1 | CSARSQRGAEETQYF | TGCAGTGCTCGATCTCAGCGGGGGGCGGAAGAGACCCAGTACTTC
NA | NA | TRBJ1-2 | TRBV4-2 | CASRDLLRRGYTF | TGTGCCAGCAGGGATCTATTACGTCGTGGCTACACCTTC